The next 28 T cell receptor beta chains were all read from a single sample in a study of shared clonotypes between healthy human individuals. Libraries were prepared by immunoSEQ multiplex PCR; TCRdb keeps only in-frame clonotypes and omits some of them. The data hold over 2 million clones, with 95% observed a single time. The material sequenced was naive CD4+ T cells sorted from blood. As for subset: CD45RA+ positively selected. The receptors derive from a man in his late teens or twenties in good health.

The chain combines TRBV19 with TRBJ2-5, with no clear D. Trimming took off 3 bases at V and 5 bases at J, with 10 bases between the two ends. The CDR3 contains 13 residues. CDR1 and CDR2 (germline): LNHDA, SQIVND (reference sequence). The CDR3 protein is CASSISEAETQYF. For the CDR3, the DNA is TGTGCCAGTAGTATCAGTGAGGCGGAGACCCAGTACTTC.

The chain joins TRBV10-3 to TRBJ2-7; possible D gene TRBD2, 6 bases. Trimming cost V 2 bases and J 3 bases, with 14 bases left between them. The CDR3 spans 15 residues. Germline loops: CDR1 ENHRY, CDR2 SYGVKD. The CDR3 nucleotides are TGTGCCATCAGTGAGCCCCGACTAGGTAGCTACGAGCAGTACTTC. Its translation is CAISEPRLGSYEQYF.

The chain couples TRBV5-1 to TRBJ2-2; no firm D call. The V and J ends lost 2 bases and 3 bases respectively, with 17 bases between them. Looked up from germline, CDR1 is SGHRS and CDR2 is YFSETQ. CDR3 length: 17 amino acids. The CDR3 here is CASSFVGLTADTGELFF. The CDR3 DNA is TGCGCCAGCAGCTTTGTGGGTCTTACGGCAGACACCGGGGAGCTGTTTTTT.

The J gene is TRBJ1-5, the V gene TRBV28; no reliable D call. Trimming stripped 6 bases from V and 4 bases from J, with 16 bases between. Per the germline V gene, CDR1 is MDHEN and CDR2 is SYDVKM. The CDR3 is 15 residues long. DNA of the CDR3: TGTGCCAGCAGGGACTACGGCCTCCTTAATCAGCCCCAGCATTTT. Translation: CASRDYGLLNQPQHF.

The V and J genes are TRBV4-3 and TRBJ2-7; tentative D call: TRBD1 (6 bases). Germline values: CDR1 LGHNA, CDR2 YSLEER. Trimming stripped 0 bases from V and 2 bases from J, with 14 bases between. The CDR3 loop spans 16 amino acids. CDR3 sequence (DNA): TGCGCCAGCAGCCAAGAGTGGGGGACAACTACCTACGAGCAGTACTTC. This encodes CASSQEWGTTTYEQYF.

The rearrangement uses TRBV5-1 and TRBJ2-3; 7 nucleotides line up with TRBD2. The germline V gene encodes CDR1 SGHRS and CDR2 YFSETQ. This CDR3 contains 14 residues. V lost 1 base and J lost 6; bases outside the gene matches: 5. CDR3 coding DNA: TGCGCCAGCAGCTTGATGCGGGAGCGCGATACGCAGTATTTT. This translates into CASSLMRERDTQYF.

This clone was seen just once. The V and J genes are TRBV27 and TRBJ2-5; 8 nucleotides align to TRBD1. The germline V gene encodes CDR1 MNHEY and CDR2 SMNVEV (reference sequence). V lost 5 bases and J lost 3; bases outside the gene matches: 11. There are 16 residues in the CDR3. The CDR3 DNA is TGTGCCAGCAGTCCTGGGACAGGCATTCCCAAAGAGACCCAGTACTTC. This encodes CASSPGTGIPKETQYF.

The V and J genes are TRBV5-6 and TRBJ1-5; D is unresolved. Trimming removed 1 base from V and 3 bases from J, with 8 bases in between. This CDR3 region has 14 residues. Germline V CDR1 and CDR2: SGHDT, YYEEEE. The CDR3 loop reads CASSLSGPNQPQHF. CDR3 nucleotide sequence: TGTGCCAGCAGCTTGTCAGGCCCCAATCAGCCCCAGCATTTT.

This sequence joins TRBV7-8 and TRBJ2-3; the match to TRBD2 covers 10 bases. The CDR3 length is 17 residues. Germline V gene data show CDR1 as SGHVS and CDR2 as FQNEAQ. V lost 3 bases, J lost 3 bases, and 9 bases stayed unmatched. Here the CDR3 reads CASSFLPSGSGTDTQYF. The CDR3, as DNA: TGTGCCAGCAGCTTTCTCCCTAGCGGGAGTGGTACAGATACGCAGTATTTT.

The CDR3 reads CAWGGTGGRETQYF. CDR3 bases: TGTGCCTGGGGAGGGACGGGTGGTCGGGAGACCCAGTACTTC. V and J are TRBV30 and TRBJ2-5, with D perhaps TRBD2 (6 bases). Germline lookup yields CDR1 GTSNPN and CDR2 SVGIG (reference sequence). Trimming removed 5 bases from V and 5 bases from J, with 18 bases in between. The CDR3 has 14 amino acids.

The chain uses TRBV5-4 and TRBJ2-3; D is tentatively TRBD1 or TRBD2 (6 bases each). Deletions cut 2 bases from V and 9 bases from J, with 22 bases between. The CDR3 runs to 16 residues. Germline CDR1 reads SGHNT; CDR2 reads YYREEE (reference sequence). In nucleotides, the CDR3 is TGTGCCAGCAGCTTAACCCCCGAGAGTACCGGGGGCACGCAGTATTTT. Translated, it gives CASSLTPESTGGTQYF.

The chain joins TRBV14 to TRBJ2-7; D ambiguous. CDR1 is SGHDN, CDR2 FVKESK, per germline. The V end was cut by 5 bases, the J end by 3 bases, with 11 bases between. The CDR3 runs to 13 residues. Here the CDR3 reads CASSEGLSYEQYF. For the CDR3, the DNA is TGTGCCAGCAGCGAAGGCCTTAGCTACGAGCAGTACTTC.

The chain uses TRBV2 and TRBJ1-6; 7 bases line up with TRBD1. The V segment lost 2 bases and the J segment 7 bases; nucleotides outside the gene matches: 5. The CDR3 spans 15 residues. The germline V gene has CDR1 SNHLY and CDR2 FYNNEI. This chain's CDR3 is CASSESETGNSPLHF. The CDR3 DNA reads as TGTGCCAGCAGTGAATCTGAGACAGGGAATTCACCCCTCCACTTT.

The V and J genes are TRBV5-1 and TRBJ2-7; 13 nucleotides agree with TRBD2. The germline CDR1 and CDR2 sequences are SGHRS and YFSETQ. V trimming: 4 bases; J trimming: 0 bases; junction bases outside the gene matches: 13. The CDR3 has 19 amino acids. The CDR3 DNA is TGCGCCAGCAGCAGAACCGGGACTAGCGGGATCCCAAGCTCCTACGAGCAGTACTTC. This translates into CASSRTGTSGIPSSYEQYF.

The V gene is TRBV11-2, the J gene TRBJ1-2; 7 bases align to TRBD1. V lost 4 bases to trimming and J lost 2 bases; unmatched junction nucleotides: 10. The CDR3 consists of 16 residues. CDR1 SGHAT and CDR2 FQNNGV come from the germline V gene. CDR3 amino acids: CASSSPRQGVNYGYTF. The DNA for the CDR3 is TGTGCCAGCAGCTCGCCAAGACAGGGAGTCAACTATGGCTACACCTTC.

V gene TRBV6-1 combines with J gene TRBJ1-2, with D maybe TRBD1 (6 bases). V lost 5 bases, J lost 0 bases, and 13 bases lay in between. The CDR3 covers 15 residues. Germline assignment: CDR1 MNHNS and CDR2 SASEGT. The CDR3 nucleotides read TGTGCCAGCAGTCCGAACAGGGATGCTAACTATGGCTACACCTTC. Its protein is CASSPNRDANYGYTF.

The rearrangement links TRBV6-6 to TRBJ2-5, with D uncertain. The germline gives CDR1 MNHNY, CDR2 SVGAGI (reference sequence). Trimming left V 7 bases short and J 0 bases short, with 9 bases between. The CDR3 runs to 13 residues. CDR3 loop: CASNWRYQETQYF. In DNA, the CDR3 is TGTGCCAGCAATTGGCGGTACCAAGAGACCCAGTACTTC.

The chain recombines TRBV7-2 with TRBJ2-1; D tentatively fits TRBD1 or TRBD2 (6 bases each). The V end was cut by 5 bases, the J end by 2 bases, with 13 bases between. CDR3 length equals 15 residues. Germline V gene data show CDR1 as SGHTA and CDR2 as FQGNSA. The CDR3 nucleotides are TGTGCCAGCAGCCCGGAGGGGACACCCTACAATGAGCAGTTCTTC. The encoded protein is CASSPEGTPYNEQFF.

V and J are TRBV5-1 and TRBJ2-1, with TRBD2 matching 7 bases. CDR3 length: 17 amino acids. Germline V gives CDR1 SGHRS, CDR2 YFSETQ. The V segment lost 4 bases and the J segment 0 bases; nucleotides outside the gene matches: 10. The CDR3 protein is CASSRNGAGSSYNEQFF. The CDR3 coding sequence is TGCGCCAGCAGCCGTAACGGAGCGGGGTCCTCCTACAATGAGCAGTTCTTC.

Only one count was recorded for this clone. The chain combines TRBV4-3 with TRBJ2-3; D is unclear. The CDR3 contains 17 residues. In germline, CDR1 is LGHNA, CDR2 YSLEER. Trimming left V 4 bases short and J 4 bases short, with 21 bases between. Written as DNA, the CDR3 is TGCGCCAGCAGCCGGAAGACGGTCGGCTTAGGGCCAGATACGCAGTATTTT. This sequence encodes CASSRKTVGLGPDTQYF.

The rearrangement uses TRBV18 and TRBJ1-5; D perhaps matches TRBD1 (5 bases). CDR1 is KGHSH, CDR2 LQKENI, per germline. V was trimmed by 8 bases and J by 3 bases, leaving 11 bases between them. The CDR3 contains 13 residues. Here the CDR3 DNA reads TGTGCCAGCACGGGGGGTTTCAATCAGCCCCAGCATTTT. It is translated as CASTGGFNQPQHF.

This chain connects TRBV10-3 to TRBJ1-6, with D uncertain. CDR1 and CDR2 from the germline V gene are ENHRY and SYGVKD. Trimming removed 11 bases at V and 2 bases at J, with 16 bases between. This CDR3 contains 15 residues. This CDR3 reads CAAGMAAAYNSPLHF. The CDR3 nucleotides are TGTGCCGCGGGAATGGCTGCGGCCTATAATTCACCCCTCCACTTT.

The CDR3 bases are TGCGCCAGCAGCTTGGCTGGGGGACAGGGAGGCTCACCCCTCCACTTT. Amino acids: CASSLAGGQGGSPLHF. The gene calls are TRBV5-1 and TRBJ1-6; 9 bases fit TRBD1. Trimming took 0 bases from V and 10 from J; bases not matched to a gene: 8. This CDR3 region has 16 residues. CDR1 SGHRS and CDR2 YFSETQ come from the germline V gene.

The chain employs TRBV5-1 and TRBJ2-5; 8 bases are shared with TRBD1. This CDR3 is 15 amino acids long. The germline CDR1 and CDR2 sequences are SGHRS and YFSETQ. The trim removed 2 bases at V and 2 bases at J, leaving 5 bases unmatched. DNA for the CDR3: TGCGCCAGCAGCTTAGCAGGGGGCGCACAAGAGACCCAGTACTTC. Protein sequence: CASSLAGGAQETQYF.

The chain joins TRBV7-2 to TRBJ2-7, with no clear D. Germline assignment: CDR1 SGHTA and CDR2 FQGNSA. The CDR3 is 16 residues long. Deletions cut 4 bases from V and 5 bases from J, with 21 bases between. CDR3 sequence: CASSSGERGWRDEQYF. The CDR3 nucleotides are TGTGCCAGCAGCTCTGGAGAGCGCGGATGGAGAGACGAGCAGTACTTC.

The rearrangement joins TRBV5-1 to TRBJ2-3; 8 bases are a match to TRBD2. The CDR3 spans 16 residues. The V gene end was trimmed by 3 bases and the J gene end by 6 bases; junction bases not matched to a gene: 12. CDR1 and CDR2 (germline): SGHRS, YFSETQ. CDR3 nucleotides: TGCGCCAGCAGCTCGGGGACTAGTTCACCTACGGATACGCAGTATTTT. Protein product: CASSSGTSSPTDTQYF.

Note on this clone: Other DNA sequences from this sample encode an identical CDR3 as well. CDR3 nucleotide sequence: TGCGCCAGCAGCTTGGGACAGGGGGCGGATGAGCAGTTCTTC. Translating gives CASSLGQGADEQFF. The genes are TRBV5-1 and TRBJ2-1, with 10 nucleotides matching TRBD1. Germline CDR1 reads SGHRS; CDR2 reads YFSETQ. V trimming: 0 bases; J trimming: 8 bases; junction bases outside the gene matches: 2. This CDR3 contains 14 residues.

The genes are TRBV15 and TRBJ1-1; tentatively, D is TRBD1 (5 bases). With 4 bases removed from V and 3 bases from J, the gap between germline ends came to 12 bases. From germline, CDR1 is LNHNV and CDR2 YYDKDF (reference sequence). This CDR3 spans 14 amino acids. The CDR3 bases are TGTGCCACCAGCAACCAAGGGGCAGACACTGAAGCTTTCTTT. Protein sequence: CATSNQGADTEAFF.